The 14 T cell receptor beta chains reported below all come from one sample, sequenced in a study of cytomegalovirus exposure and HLA in healthy donors. The PCR used 60 Vbeta and 13 Jbeta primers. The data were produced by immunoSEQ multiplex PCR, yet TCRdb's version contains in-frame clones alone and is incomplete. The sample has 70,000 to 95,000 clones, more than 70% seen once. Material: PBMCs. The origin of the receptors is a man between 18 and 35 years old in good health and CMV-seronegative.

This clone was recorded only once. The chain couples TRBV23-1 to TRBJ2-7; D ambiguous. TRBV23-1 is treated as an ORF (open reading frame) with a function not yet certain. The V gene lost 0 bases and the J gene lost 2 bases, with 11 bases spanning the gap. The CDR3 covers 15 residues. The chain's CDR3 is CASSQSRRQAYEQYF. CDR3 nucleotides: TGCGCCAGCAGTCAATCAAGACGGCAGGCCTACGAGCAGTACTTC.

V and J are TRBV6-5 and TRBJ2-2; D gene unclear. Per germline, CDR1 MNHEY and CDR2 SVGAGI. The CDR3 loop spans 12 amino acids. With 9 bases removed from V and 5 bases from J, the gap between germline ends came to 10 bases. The CDR3 is CASNEETGELFF. Here the CDR3 DNA reads TGTGCCAGTAACGAGGAGACCGGGGAGCTGTTTTTT.

The chain carries TRBV7-6 and TRBJ2-3; weak D call: TRBD2 (5 bases). Germline V lookup: CDR1 SGHVS, CDR2 FNYEAQ. CDR3 length equals 12 residues. V was pared by 8 bases and J by 1 base, with 7 bases between. The CDR3 nucleotides read TGTGCCAGCTCCGGGGGCACAGATACGCAGTATTTT. Its translation is CASSGGTDTQYF.

This clone was recorded only once. The DNA of the CDR3 is TGTGCCAGCGCCGAGGCTAGCGGGGAGCAACGGTCCTACGAGCAGTACTTC. Its translation: CASAEASGEQRSYEQYF. The rearrangement links TRBV11-2 to TRBJ2-7; TRBD2 agrees at 9 bases. This CDR3 is built from 17 residues. V trimming: 8 bases; J trimming: 1 base; junction bases outside the gene matches: 15. Per germline, CDR1 SGHAT and CDR2 FQNNGV.

The chain is built from TRBV10-3 and TRBJ1-2; D possibly corresponds to TRBD1 (5 bases). The CDR3 has 16 amino acids. V shed 3 bases and J shed 3 bases, with 17 bases lying between them. Germline CDR1 is ENHRY and CDR2 is SYGVKD. The CDR3 nucleotides read TGTGCCATCAGTGATTTGCAGGGCTCTCTGGACTATGGCTACACCTTC. It codes for CAISDLQGSLDYGYTF.

The V call is TRBV14, the J call TRBJ2-7, with no clear D. This CDR3 contains 13 residues. The V end was cut by 1 base, the J end by 3 bases, with 7 bases between. Germline assignment: CDR1 SGHDN and CDR2 FVKESK. The DNA for the CDR3 is TGTGCCAGCAGCCAAGGACATAACTACGAGCAGTACTTC. Translating it yields CASSQGHNYEQYF.

The J gene is TRBJ2-2, the V gene TRBV5-5; 12 positions agree with TRBD1. The CDR3 is 16 residues long. Trimming cost V 3 bases and J 6 bases; bases outside gene matches: 6. Germline values: CDR1 SGHKS, CDR2 YYEKEE (reference sequence). CDR3 bases: TGTGCCAGCAGCTCGCCGGGACAGGGGGCACCCGGGGAGCTGTTTTTT. Protein sequence: CASSSPGQGAPGELFF. Based on the CDR3 plus reference TRBV5-5 and TRBJ2-2, the full variable domain is DAGVTQSPTHLIKTRGQQVTLRCSPISGHKSVSWYQQVLGQGPQFIFQYYEKEERGRGNFPDRFSARQFPNYSSELNVNALLLGDSALYLCASSSPGQGAPGELFFGEGSRLTVL.

The chain employs TRBV5-1 and TRBJ1-1, with D tentatively TRBD1 (5 bases). The CDR3 covers 14 residues. Germline loops: CDR1 SGHRS, CDR2 YFSETQ. V shed 0 bases and J shed 0 bases, with 6 bases lying between them. The CDR3 DNA reads as TGCGCCAGCAGCTTGGGGACAATGAACACTGAAGCTTTCTTT. Translating gives CASSLGTMNTEAFF.

The V call is TRBV5-8, the J call TRBJ2-3; 7 bases are a match to TRBD1. The trim removed 4 bases at V and 7 bases at J, leaving 15 bases unmatched. The CDR3 totals 16 residues. The V gene's germline CDR1 is SGHTS and CDR2 YDEGEE. Here the CDR3 reads CASSINWDSGSNTQYF. CDR3 coding DNA: TGTGCCAGCAGCATAAACTGGGACAGTGGTTCCAATACGCAGTATTTT.

CDR3 nucleotides: TGTGCCAGCAGGACTTACGAGCAGTACTTC. Amino acids: CASRTYEQYF. The chain couples TRBV2 to TRBJ2-7; D call uncertain. V lost 6 bases and J lost 4, with 4 bases in between. The CDR3 extends over 10 amino acids. Germline V gene lookup returns CDR1 SNHLY and CDR2 FYNNEI.

The rearrangement joins TRBV11-2 to TRBJ2-1; tentative D call: TRBD2 (5 bases). Germline CDR1 reads SGHAT; CDR2 reads FQNNGV. The CDR3 is made up of 15 amino acids. The V and J ends lost 5 bases and 4 bases respectively, with 15 bases between them. The CDR3: CASSHPAGPYNEQFF. The DNA of the CDR3 is TGTGCCAGCAGCCACCCGGCGGGCCCATACAATGAGCAGTTCTTC.

The gene calls are TRBV5-1 and TRBJ2-5; 7 bases match TRBD1. Losses at the gene ends were 4 bases for V and 11 bases for J; bases not matched to a gene: 11. CDR3 size: 13 residues. CDR1 and CDR2 from the germline V gene are SGHRS and YFSETQ. In DNA, the CDR3 is TGCGCCAGCAGCCTAGGGACAGCTCAGGGGCAGTACTTC. Encoded protein: CASSLGTAQGQYF.

This clone was recorded a few times. The genes are TRBV9 and TRBJ2-3; 11 nucleotides match TRBD2. J was trimmed by 4 bases and V by 3 bases; bases with no gene match: 7. The germline CDR1 and CDR2 sequences are SGDLS and YYNGEE. There are 16 residues in the CDR3. The CDR3 DNA reads as TGTGCCAGCAGCGCGGATAGCGGGGGGGCGTCAGATACGCAGTATTTT. Its protein product is CASSADSGGASDTQYF.

The V and J genes are TRBV25-1 and TRBJ1-2; no firm D call. CDR1 is MGHDK, CDR2 SYGVNS, per germline. This CDR3 is built from 13 residues. V was clipped by 0 bases and J by 8 bases, with 10 bases between them. The CDR3, as DNA: TGTGCCAGCAGTGAATATTTGGGAGAAGGCTACACCTTC. Its protein is CASSEYLGEGYTF.